Below, 27 T cell receptor beta chains from the same sample are listed, as sequenced in a study of blood T cell repertoires in COVID-19. Clones were read by immunoSEQ multiplex PCR, and TCRdb kept only the in-frame ones, dropping some. Among about 310,000 clones listed, approximately 86% were seen once. The material sequenced was PBMCs or T cells enriched from blood (not recorded which). The source is a woman aged 18-30 years who had recovered from COVID-19.

The V gene is TRBV5-4, the J gene TRBJ2-7, with 12 bases matching TRBD2. The CDR3 has 16 amino acids. CDR1 SGHNT and CDR2 YYREEE come from the germline V gene (reference sequence). The J segment lost 3 bases and the V segment lost 4 bases, leaving 8 bases of the junction unmatched. CDR3 amino acids: CASSPAQLAGGYEQYF. The CDR3 coding sequence is TGTGCCAGCAGCCCGGCCCAACTAGCGGGAGGCTACGAGCAGTACTTC. Looking up the rest from reference TRBV5-4 and TRBJ2-7 gives the full variable domain: ETGVTQSPTHLIKTRGQQVTLRCSSQSGHNTVSWYQQALGQGPQFIFQYYREEENGRGNFPPRFSGLQFPNYSSELNVNALELDDSALYLCASSPAQLAGGYEQYFGPGTRLTVT.

V usage is TRBV7-2 and J usage is TRBJ1-5; possible D gene TRBD1, 6 bases. The CDR3 length is 16 residues. The germline CDR1 and CDR2 sequences are SGHTA and FQGNSA. The V end lost 0 bases, the J end lost 0 bases, and 9 bases lay between the germline ends. For the CDR3, the DNA is TGTGCCAGCAGCTTAGCGACAGGCCGTAGCAATCAGCCCCAGCATTTT. This gives the protein CASSLATGRSNQPQHF.

V usage is TRBV7-3 and J usage is TRBJ2-1; 7 bases match TRBD2. The V gene's germline CDR1 is SGHTA and CDR2 FQGTGA. V was pared by 3 bases and J by 3 bases, with 5 bases of the junction left unmatched. This CDR3 has 15 amino acids. CDR3 sequence: CASSFLLASYNEQFF. In nucleotides, the CDR3 is TGTGCCAGCAGCTTTCTACTAGCGAGCTACAATGAGCAGTTCTTC. Filled out from reference TRBV7-3 and TRBJ2-1, the complete variable domain reads GAGVSQTPSNKVTEKGKYVELRCDPISGHTALYWYRQSLGQGPEFLIYFQGTGAADDSGLPNDRFFAVRPEGSVSTLKIQRTERGDSAVYLCASSFLLASYNEQFFGPGTRLTVL.

Here the CDR3 reads CASSRGTSGGAETQYF. The CDR3 coding sequence is TGTGCCAGCAGCCGAGGGACTAGCGGGGGGGCGGAGACCCAGTACTTC. The chain links TRBV4-2 to TRBJ2-5, with 16 nucleotides matching TRBD2. There are 16 residues in the CDR3. CDR1 LGHNA and CDR2 YNFKEQ come from the germline V gene. V shed 4 bases and J 5 bases; nucleotides not matched to a gene: 4.

The J gene is TRBJ1-2, the V gene TRBV6-1, with 7 bases aligning to TRBD1. Germline V gives CDR1 MNHNS, CDR2 SASEGT. The trim removed 0 bases at V and 3 bases at J, leaving 4 bases unmatched. The CDR3 loop spans 15 amino acids. CDR3 protein: CASSEAGTAYYGYTF. CDR3 DNA: TGTGCCAGCAGTGAAGCAGGGACAGCCTACTATGGCTACACCTTC.

The J gene is TRBJ1-2, the V gene TRBV13, with 7 bases fitting TRBD1. The CDR3 is 15 residues long. Germline-derived CDR1 and CDR2 are PRHDT and FYEKMQ (reference sequence). V lost 1 base, J lost 4 bases, and 6 bases stayed unmatched. CDR3 amino acids: CASSLEGGGFYGYTF. The CDR3 region has the DNA TGTGCCAGCAGCTTAGAAGGAGGGGGCTTCTATGGCTACACCTTC.

The rearrangement links TRBV28 to TRBJ1-1, with D uncertain. Germline-derived CDR1 and CDR2 are MDHEN and SYDVKM. Trimming left V 7 bases short and J 3 bases short, with 18 bases between. The CDR3 sequence is 15 residues long. The CDR3 reads CASIQSGRVDTEAFF. CDR3 coding DNA: TGTGCCAGCATTCAATCGGGGAGGGTTGACACTGAAGCTTTCTTT.

The chain recombines TRBV29-1 with TRBJ1-1; TRBD1 matches at 12 bases. There are 15 residues in the CDR3. Germline CDR1 is SQVTM and CDR2 is ANQGSEA. Trimming at V came to 7 bases and at J to 2 bases, leaving 8 bases not matched to a gene. For the CDR3, the DNA is TGCAGCGCCTCGGGACAGGGGGCAGGTAACACTGAAGCTTTCTTT. It is translated as CSASGQGAGNTEAFF.

The chain combines TRBV5-5 with TRBJ2-3; 8 bases are a match to TRBD2. The CDR3 length is 15 residues. V lost 1 base to trimming and J lost 6 bases; unmatched junction nucleotides: 7. In germline, CDR1 is SGHKS, CDR2 YYEKEE (reference sequence). The CDR3 loop is CASSLSSGAPDTQYF. For the CDR3, the DNA is TGTGCCAGCAGCTTGAGTAGCGGGGCGCCGGATACGCAGTATTTT.

The V and J genes are TRBV5-1 and TRBJ2-3, with 9 bases that match TRBD2. Per the germline V gene, CDR1 is SGHRS and CDR2 is YFSETQ. The CDR3 has 17 residues. Germline trimming cut 3 bases from V and 3 bases from J; bases unmatched to any gene: 11. CDR3 sequence (DNA): TGCGCCAGCAGCTGGAGAGAGAGCGGGGGGAGTACAGATACGCAGTATTTT. Translating gives CASSWRESGGSTDTQYF.

This chain uses TRBV18 with TRBJ1-1, with D tentatively TRBD1 (5 bases). Germline assignment: CDR1 KGHSH and CDR2 LQKENI. CDR3 length equals 15 residues. Trimming left V 2 bases short and J 3 bases short, with 13 bases between. Here the CDR3 reads CASSPGRGLYTEAFF. In nucleotides, the CDR3 is TGTGCCAGCTCACCAGGCCGGGGGTTGTACACTGAAGCTTTCTTT. The whole variable domain, remainder taken from reference TRBV18 and TRBJ1-1, is NAGVMQNPRHLVRRRGQEARLRCSPMKGHSHVYWYRQLPEEGLKFMVYLQKENIIDESGMPKERFSAEFPKEGPSILRIQQVVRGDSAAYFCASSPGRGLYTEAFFGQGTRLTVV.

The chain combines TRBV7-2 with TRBJ1-1; TRBD1 might be the D (6 bases). CDR1 and CDR2 from the germline V gene are SGHTA and FQGNSA. Trimming cost V 5 bases and J 1 base, with 17 bases left between them. The CDR3 is 16 residues long. This chain's CDR3 is CASSPLRVGQNTEAFF. In nucleotides, the CDR3 is TGTGCCAGCAGCCCACTCAGGGTGGGACAGAACACTGAAGCTTTCTTT.

This clone was seen a few times. This chain uses TRBV4-3 with TRBJ1-2; D might be TRBD1 (6 bases). CDR1 is LGHNA, CDR2 YSLEER, per germline. V was pared by 4 bases and J by 3 bases, with 12 bases between. The CDR3 spans 14 residues. CDR3 loop: CASSLAPGDYGYTF. CDR3 in DNA: TGCGCCAGCAGCCTAGCCCCAGGGGACTATGGCTACACCTTC.

The chain links TRBV5-4 to TRBJ2-2, with D possibly TRBD2 on 7 matching bases. V was shortened by 5 bases and J by 4 bases, with 18 bases between the two germline ends. Germline CDR1 reads SGHNT; CDR2 reads YYREEE (reference sequence). The CDR3 loop spans 16 amino acids. The CDR3, as DNA: TGTGCCAGCAGTGGTGACGGGGGGCAAGTCACCGGGGAGCTGTTTTTT. As protein: CASSGDGGQVTGELFF. Full variable domain (remainder filled in from reference TRBV5-4 and TRBJ2-2): ETGVTQSPTHLIKTRGQQVTLRCSSQSGHNTVSWYQQALGQGPQFIFQYYREEENGRGNFPPRFSGLQFPNYSSELNVNALELDDSALYLCASSGDGGQVTGELFFGEGSRLTVL.

The chain is built from TRBV7-3 and TRBJ2-1; D ambiguous. The CDR3 covers 12 residues. V was cut by 3 bases and J by 11 bases, with 11 bases left in between. Germline loops: CDR1 SGHTA, CDR2 FQGTGA. DNA for the CDR3: TGTGCCAGCAGCTTTCCCCTCCCTCAGCAGTTCTTC. Protein: CASSFPLPQQFF.

The chain couples TRBV14 to TRBJ2-5; TRBD2 aligns across 11 bases. This CDR3 spans 15 amino acids. J was trimmed by 5 bases and V by 1 base; bases with no gene match: 3. The V gene's germline CDR1 is SGHDN and CDR2 FVKESK. The CDR3 nucleotides read TGTGCCAGCAGCCAAGGACTAGCGGGGTGGGAGACCCAGTACTTC. It translates to CASSQGLAGWETQYF. The full variable domain, completed using reference TRBV14 and TRBJ2-5, is EAGVTQFPSHSVIEKGQTVTLRCDPISGHDNLYWYRRVMGKEIKFLLHFVKESKQDESGMPNNRFLAERTGGTYSTLKVQPAELEDSGVYFCASSQGLAGWETQYFGPGTRLLVL.

This clone occurred a few times. Written as DNA, the CDR3 is TGCGCCAGCAGCCAAGAGCGAACAGGGGACGAGCAGTACTTC. Translated: CASSQERTGDEQYF. The J gene is TRBJ2-7, the V gene TRBV4-1, with TRBD1 identical over 7 bases. The CDR3 is 14 residues long. The germline V gene encodes CDR1 MGHRA and CDR2 YSYEKL. The ends lost 0 bases at V and 5 bases at J; junction bases unmatched: 4.

The V gene is TRBV5-4, the J gene TRBJ1-1; possible D gene TRBD1, 6 bases. Per germline, CDR1 SGHNT and CDR2 YYREEE (reference sequence). The CDR3 extends over 15 amino acids. V lost 3 bases and J lost 0, with 12 bases in between. The CDR3 is CASSSATGLNTEAFF. The DNA of the CDR3 is TGTGCCAGCAGCTCTGCAACAGGGCTGAACACTGAAGCTTTCTTT. The whole variable domain, remainder taken from reference TRBV5-4 and TRBJ1-1, is ETGVTQSPTHLIKTRGQQVTLRCSSQSGHNTVSWYQQALGQGPQFIFQYYREEENGRGNFPPRFSGLQFPNYSSELNVNALELDDSALYLCASSSATGLNTEAFFGQGTRLTVV.

The rearrangement uses TRBV9 and TRBJ1-2; possibly TRBD1 for D (6 bases). The CDR3 sequence is 16 residues long. The V gene lost 6 bases and the J gene lost 5 bases, with 23 bases spanning the gap. Germline lookup yields CDR1 SGDLS and CDR2 YYNGEE. This chain's CDR3 is CASTPTGTFLAYGYTF. The DNA for the CDR3 is TGTGCCAGCACCCCTACCGGGACATTTCTTGCGTATGGCTACACCTTC.

The rearrangement uses TRBV20-1 and TRBJ2-1, with 11 bases lining up with TRBD2. Trimming at V came to 3 bases and at J to 4 bases, leaving 8 bases not matched to a gene. Per germline, CDR1 DFQATT and CDR2 SNEGSKA (reference sequence). The CDR3 runs 16 residues. Here the CDR3 reads CSASGVAGGMYNEQFF. The CDR3 coding sequence is TGCAGTGCTAGTGGAGTAGCGGGGGGGATGTACAATGAGCAGTTCTTC.

The chain joins TRBV12-3 or TRBV12-4 to TRBJ1-1, with 7 nucleotides matching TRBD1. V lost 6 bases, J lost 4 bases, and 2 bases stayed unmatched. The CDR3 has 12 residues. The DNA for the CDR3 is TGTGCCAGCAGACAGGGGAGCACTGAAGCTTTCTTT. This encodes CASRQGSTEAFF.

This clone was counted only a few times. CDR3 region: CASSPPRETGELFF. CDR3 in DNA: TGTGCCAGCTCACCACCGAGGGAAACCGGGGAGCTGTTTTTT. The chain carries TRBV18 and TRBJ2-2; TRBD2 might be the D (5 bases). Trimming cost V 0 bases and J 5 bases, with 7 bases left between them. The CDR3 runs 14 residues. From germline, CDR1 is KGHSH and CDR2 LQKENI.

The chain joins TRBV5-1 to TRBJ1-2; TRBD1 matches 7 bases. The V gene's germline CDR1 is SGHRS and CDR2 YFSETQ. The CDR3 runs 14 residues. J gave up 4 bases and V 4 bases, and 7 bases lay outside the gene matches. Here the CDR3 DNA reads TGCGCCAGCAGCCCCGACAGGGCCCGCTATGGCTACACCTTC. Translation: CASSPDRARYGYTF.

The gene calls are TRBV21-1 and TRBJ1-5; the listed D gene, TRBD1, was not tested against the DNA. TRBV21-1 is a documented pseudogene. The CDR3 runs 18 residues. CDR3 DNA: TGTGCCAGCAGCAAAGGTGACCTACAGGGTTATAGCAATCAGCCCCAGCATTTT. It translates to CASSKGDLQGYSNQPQHF.

The V gene is TRBV3-1 (or the pseudogene TRBV3-2), the J gene TRBJ2-3, with 9 bases that match TRBD2. The germline CDR1 and CDR2 sequences are LGHDT and YNNKEL (reference sequence). The V segment lost 3 bases and the J segment 0 bases; nucleotides outside the gene matches: 10. The CDR3 sequence is 18 residues long. The CDR3 DNA is TGTGCCAGCAGCCATAGGCTCCGGCTAGCGGGGAGCACAGATACGCAGTATTTT. Protein sequence: CASSHRLRLAGSTDTQYF.

This chain uses TRBV28 with TRBJ1-4; 11 bases are a match to TRBD1. The germline V gene has CDR1 MDHEN and CDR2 SYDVKM. The V and J ends lost 6 bases and 6 bases, in that order; junction bases with no gene match: 3. The CDR3 spans 14 residues. CDR3 nucleotide sequence: TGTGCCAGCAGCCCGGACAGGGGGCATGAAAAACTGTTTTTT. The encoded protein is CASSPDRGHEKLFF.

This clone occurred a few times. This sequence joins TRBV9 and TRBJ2-3, with 9 bases aligning to TRBD2. This CDR3 contains 16 residues. The germline V gene encodes CDR1 SGDLS and CDR2 YYNGEE. V was pared by 4 bases and J by 1 base, with 7 bases of the junction left unmatched. CDR3 protein: CASSPGIAGGTDTQYF. CDR3 nucleotides: TGTGCCAGCAGCCCAGGGATAGCGGGGGGCACAGATACGCAGTATTTT.